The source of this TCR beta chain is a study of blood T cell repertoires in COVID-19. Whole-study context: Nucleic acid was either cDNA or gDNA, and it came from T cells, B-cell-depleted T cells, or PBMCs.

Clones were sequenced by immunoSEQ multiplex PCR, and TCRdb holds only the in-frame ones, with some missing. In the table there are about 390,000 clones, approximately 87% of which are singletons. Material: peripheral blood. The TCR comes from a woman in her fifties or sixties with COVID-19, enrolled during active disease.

CDR3 DNA sequence: TGTGCCACCAGTGATCTTTACCGACAGGGAGGCAGCGGGGAGCTGTTTTTT. Amino acids: CATSDLYRQGGSGELFF. The chain joins TRBV24-1 to TRBJ2-2; D is perhaps TRBD1 (7 bases). From germline, CDR1 is KGHDR and CDR2 SFDVKD. The CDR3 runs 17 residues. The V gene lost 3 bases and the J gene lost 7 bases, with 20 bases spanning the gap.